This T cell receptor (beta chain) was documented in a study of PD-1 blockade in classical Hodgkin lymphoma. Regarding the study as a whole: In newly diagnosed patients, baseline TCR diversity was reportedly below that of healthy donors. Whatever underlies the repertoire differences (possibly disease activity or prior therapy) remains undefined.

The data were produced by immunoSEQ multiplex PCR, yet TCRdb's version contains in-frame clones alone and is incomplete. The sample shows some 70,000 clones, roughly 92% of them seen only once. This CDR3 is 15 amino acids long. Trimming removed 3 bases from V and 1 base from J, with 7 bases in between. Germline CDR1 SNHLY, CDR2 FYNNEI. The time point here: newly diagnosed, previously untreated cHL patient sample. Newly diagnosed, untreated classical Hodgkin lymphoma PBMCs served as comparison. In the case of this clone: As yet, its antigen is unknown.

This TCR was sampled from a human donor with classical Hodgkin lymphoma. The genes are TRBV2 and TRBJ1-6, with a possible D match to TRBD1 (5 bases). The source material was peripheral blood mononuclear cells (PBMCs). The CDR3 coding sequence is TGTGCCAGCAGTGAGGCAGGGTCCTATAATTCACCCCTCCACTTT. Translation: CASSEAGSYNSPLHF.